This record covers a single T cell receptor (beta chain). Its matching antigen is unknown. These data originate in a study of T cell responses to AZD1222 COVID-19 vaccine. The CDR3 covers 14 residues. Germline CDR1 is LNHDA and CDR2 is SQIVND (reference sequence). Trimming pared 0 bases from V and 2 bases from J, leaving 7 bases between. Assay used: immunoSEQ multiplex PCR; TCRdb lists only in-frame clones, some missing. The sample records about 82,000 clones, roughly 90% being singletons. Notes on the study in general: Sampling captured repertoires only after the peak T cell response.

Sample: peripheral blood, taken on day 0 of AZD1222 vaccination. This chain joins TRBV19 and TRBJ1-2; no clear D. This TCR came from an adult in good health. Here the CDR3 reads CASSIERRNYGYTF. The CDR3 DNA reads as TGTGCCAGTAGTATAGAAAGACGGAACTATGGCTACACCTTC.